These T cell receptor beta chains were read from a single sample in a study of cytomegalovirus exposure and HLA in healthy donors. Produced via immunoSEQ multiplex PCR; TCRdb's table is partial and in-frame only. Among 150,000 to 170,000 clones listed, about 80% were seen once. The specimen was PBMCs. These receptors were taken from a man between 25 and 39 years old in good health and CMV-seropositive. Both conserved end residues are part of each CDR3. The D gene is left open where the match is weak. Only part of the rows carry a size: once, few, many, or a class if the clone is expanded.

CDR3aa | CDR3nt | v_gene | abundance | j_gene | d_gene
CAWRGQGVSYEQYF | TGTGCCTGGAGGGGACAGGGGGTCTCCTACGAGCAGTACTTC | TRBV30 | . | TRBJ2-7 | TRBD1
CASDPSGSYTGELFF | TGCGCCAGCGACCCGAGCGGGAGTTATACCGGGGAGCTGTTTTTT | TRBV4-1 | . | TRBJ2-2 | TRBD2
CASSLTGQGVTGELFF | TGTGCCAGCAGCCTAACGGGACAGGGGGTCACCGGGGAGCTGTTTTTT | TRBV5-6 | . | TRBJ2-2 | TRBD1
CSVGSGGRAHNEQFF | TGCAGCGTTGGGTCGGGTGGGAGGGCCCACAATGAGCAGTTCTTC | TRBV29-1 | once | TRBJ2-1 | TRBD2
CASSTGGTGELFF | TGTGCCAGCAGTACAGGGGGCACCGGGGAGCTGTTTTTT | TRBV7-9 | once | TRBJ2-2 | TRBD1
CASSRDSGNTGELFF | TGTGCCAGCAGCCGGGACTCAGGGAACACCGGGGAGCTGTTTTTT | TRBV11-3 | . | TRBJ2-2 | .
CASSYDRDSNQPQHF | TGTGCCAGTAGCTACGACAGGGATAGCAATCAGCCCCAGCATTTT | TRBV19 | . | TRBJ1-5 | TRBD1
CASSRSGTAEEKLVF | TGCGCCAGCAGCCGGTCCGGGACAGCCGAAGAAAAACTGGTTTTT | TRBV4-1 | . | TRBJ1-4 | TRBD1
CASSRTHAASSGANVLTF | TGTGCCAGCAGCAGAACCCATGCAGCGAGTTCTGGGGCCAACGTCCTGACTTTC | TRBV7-2 | . | TRBJ2-6 | .
CASSQTGTDGETQYF | TGTGCCAGCAGCCAAACAGGGACGGATGGAGAGACCCAGTACTTC | TRBV7-3 | . | TRBJ2-5 | .
CASSGGSHYGYTF | TGTGCCAGCAGTGGGGGCAGTCACTATGGCTACACCTTC | TRBV2 | few | TRBJ1-2 | .
CASGLVLYNEQFF | TGTGCTAGTGGTTTGGTACTCTACAATGAGCAGTTCTTC | TRBV12-5 | . | TRBJ2-1 | .
CASSHGTDTDTQYF | TGTGCCAGCAGCCACGGGACAGACACAGATACGCAGTATTTT | TRBV7-2 | . | TRBJ2-3 | TRBD1
CASSPDSSIYGYTF | TGTGCCAGCAGCCCCGACAGCAGCATCTATGGCTACACCTTC | TRBV7-9 | . | TRBJ1-2 | .
CSARDGEREYF | TGCAGTGCTAGAGATGGCGAGCGGGAGTACTTC | TRBV20-1 | . | TRBJ2-7 | .
CASTFRVAAHPGELFF | TGTGCCAGCACCTTTCGTGTAGCGGCCCACCCCGGGGAGCTGTTTTTT | TRBV6-6 | . | TRBJ2-2 | .
CASSTRDTQYF | TGTGCCAGCAGTACTCGAGATACGCAGTATTTT | TRBV6-6 | once | TRBJ2-3 | .
CASSIRDRGYEQYF | TGTGCCAGCAGTATCCGGGACAGGGGCTACGAGCAGTACTTC | TRBV28 | . | TRBJ2-7 | TRBD1
CAISGRSDEQYF | TGTGCCATCAGCGGGAGGTCAGACGAGCAGTACTTC | TRBV10-3 | . | TRBJ2-7 | TRBD2
CTRTMPLREVLYEQYF | TGCACCAGAACTATGCCTTTGCGGGAGGTTTTGTACGAGCAGTACTTC | TRBV1 | . | TRBJ2-7 | .
CASSPTRLATAYEQYF | TGTGCCAGCAGCCCGACGCGACTAGCGACAGCCTACGAGCAGTACTTC | TRBV4-2 | . | TRBJ2-7 | TRBD2
CASCGGQGLSDTQYF | TGTGCCAGCTGTGGGGGACAGGGGCTCTCAGATACGCAGTATTTT | TRBV27 | . | TRBJ2-3 | TRBD1
CASRPERGISDEQFF | TGTGCCAGCAGGCCAGAGCGGGGGATATCTGATGAGCAGTTCTTC | TRBV27 | . | TRBJ2-1 | TRBD2
CATSRLGTDTQYF | TGCGCCACGTCCCGACTAGGCACAGATACGCAGTATTTT | TRBV4-1 | . | TRBJ2-3 | .
CASSSGEVAYEQYF | TGTGCCAGCAGCTCCGGAGAGGTAGCCTACGAGCAGTACTTC | TRBV7-9 | . | TRBJ2-7 | .
CASAGQGIDQPQHF | TGTGCCAGCGCGGGACAGGGGATCGATCAGCCCCAGCATTTT | TRBV6-6 | . | TRBJ1-5 | TRBD1
CASSRTGRQETQYF | TGTGCCAGCAGCCGTACAGGCCGCCAAGAGACCCAGTACTTC | TRBV5-4 | . | TRBJ2-5 | .
CASSQEQTDTQYF | TGTGCCAGCAGCCAAGAACAGACAGATACGCAGTATTTT | TRBV4-2 | . | TRBJ2-3 | .
CASSVAPSGRTDTQYF | TGTGCCAGCAGCGTAGCCCCTAGCGGGAGGACAGATACGCAGTATTTT | TRBV9 | . | TRBJ2-3 | TRBD2
CASSLVGGTSGHNEQFF | TGTGCCAGCAGCTTAGTAGGGGGGACTAGCGGCCACAATGAGCAGTTCTTC | TRBV7-9 | . | TRBJ2-1 | TRBD2
CATKGQGFWEQYF | TGTGCCACTAAGGGGCAGGGTTTTTGGGAGCAGTACTTC | TRBV6-1 | . | TRBJ2-7 | .
CASSIGYEQYF | TGTGCCAGCAGTATCGGCTACGAGCAGTACTTC | TRBV5-4 | . | TRBJ2-7 | .
CASSSGVAGNTIYF | TGCGCCAGCAGTTCGGGAGTCGCTGGAAACACCATATATTTT | TRBV5-1 | . | TRBJ1-3 | .
CASSLAGTGAHEQYF | TGTGCCAGCAGTTTAGCCGGGACAGGGGCCCACGAGCAGTACTTC | TRBV28 | . | TRBJ2-7 | TRBD1
CASSFPGNYEQYF | TGTGCCAGCAGCTTCCCAGGGAACTACGAGCAGTACTTC | TRBV11-2 | . | TRBJ2-7 | .
CASSLLPTSGAYEQYF | TGTGCCAGCAGTTTACTCCCGACTAGCGGAGCCTACGAGCAGTACTTC | TRBV28 | . | TRBJ2-7 | TRBD2
CASSESGELFF | TGTGCCAGCAGTGAATCAGGGGAGCTGTTTTTT | TRBV2 | . | TRBJ2-2 | .
CASSIDMTVPTVNTEAFF | TGTGCCAGTAGTATCGACATGACAGTTCCCACCGTGAACACTGAAGCTTTCTTT | TRBV19 | . | TRBJ1-1 | .
CASSLVGPGAYEQYF | TGTGCCAGCAGTTTAGTGGGCCCCGGGGCCTACGAGCAGTACTTC | TRBV28 | . | TRBJ2-7 | .
CASSPQGATNEKLFF | TGTGCCAGCAGTCCCCAGGGGGCGACTAATGAAAAACTGTTTTTT | TRBV2 | . | TRBJ1-4 | TRBD1
CAIRPTGADLGNTIYF | TGTGCCATCAGACCGACAGGGGCCGACTTGGGAAACACCATATATTTT | TRBV10-3 | once | TRBJ1-3 | TRBD1
CASSLWTAGQAGEKLFF | TGTGCCAGCAGCTTGTGGACCGCGGGACAGGCTGGCGAAAAACTGTTTTTT | TRBV5-8 | once | TRBJ1-4 | TRBD1
CSVAPGTMGGTEAFF | TGCAGCGTCGCACCCGGGACGATGGGAGGCACTGAAGCTTTCTTT | TRBV29-1 | . | TRBJ1-1 | .
CASSQGSSGSSYEQYF | TGTGCCAGCAGCCAAGGGTCTAGCGGGAGTTCCTACGAGCAGTACTTC | TRBV4-2 | . | TRBJ2-7 | TRBD2
CASTAGEGPQHF | TGTGCCAGCACGGCAGGGGAAGGACCCCAGCATTTT | TRBV2 | . | TRBJ1-5 | .
CASSQERGRRNYGYTF | TGCGCCAGCAGCCAAGAGCGGGGACGACGTAACTATGGCTACACCTTC | TRBV4-1 | . | TRBJ1-2 | .
CATRTGTYEQYF | TGTGCCACCCGGACAGGGACCTACGAGCAGTACTTC | TRBV28 | . | TRBJ2-7 | TRBD1